These 29 T cell receptor beta chains share one sample of origin, sequenced in a study of chemoradiotherapy in HPV16-positive cancers. Profiling relied on immunoSEQ multiplex PCR, and the TCRdb table lists in-frame clones only, not all of them. The sample lists about 20,000 clones, roughly 86% occurring once. Sample: blood, taken from a patient who underwent chemoradiotherapy. These receptors originate from a human donor with HPV-associated anogenital cancer.

The chain has TRBV5-6 and TRBJ2-7; unclear D gene. V was pared by 1 base and J by 2 bases, with 4 bases between. Germline CDR1 and CDR2: SGHDT and YYEEEE. This CDR3 has 12 amino acids. The CDR3 here is CASSLSPYEQYF. The CDR3 DNA sequence: TGTGCCAGCAGCTTGTCGCCCTACGAGCAGTACTTC.

The genes are TRBV7-8 and TRBJ2-5; the match to TRBD1 covers 9 bases. Germline CDR1 SGHVS, CDR2 FQNEAQ. The trim removed 0 bases at V and 2 bases at J, leaving 4 bases unmatched. CDR3 length: 16 residues. The CDR3, as DNA: TGTGCCAGCAGCTTAGCGGCCGGGACAGGGCAAGAGACCCAGTACTTC. Translating it yields CASSLAAGTGQETQYF.

The chain is built from TRBV30 and TRBJ1-2; D not resolved. Germline CDR1 GTSNPN, CDR2 SVGIG (reference sequence). Trimming took off 1 base at V and 8 bases at J, with 14 bases between the two ends. The CDR3 runs 13 residues. This CDR3 reads CAWSEGGIAGYTF. As DNA, the CDR3 is TGTGCCTGGAGTGAGGGAGGGATAGCGGGCTACACCTTC.

The count of this clone is one. The gene calls are TRBV7-3 and TRBJ2-2; unclear D gene. The V and J ends lost 2 bases and 6 bases respectively, with 1 base between them. Germline assignment: CDR1 SGHTA and CDR2 FQGTGA. There are 11 residues in the CDR3. The CDR3 sequence is CASSLSGELFF. DNA for the CDR3: TGTGCCAGCAGCTTATCCGGGGAGCTGTTTTTT.

V gene TRBV6-5 combines with J gene TRBJ2-1, with a weak D call TRBD2 (5 bases). This CDR3 is built from 13 residues. V was shortened by 3 bases and J by 6 bases, with 9 bases between the two germline ends. Germline CDR1 reads MNHEY; CDR2 reads SVGAGI. Here the CDR3 DNA reads TGTGCCAGCAGTTATAAAAGCGGCAATGAGCAGTTCTTC. Amino acids: CASSYKSGNEQFF.

The rearrangement joins TRBV10-2 to TRBJ2-7; 9 bases are a match to TRBD1. Germline V gene sequence: CDR1 WSHSY, CDR2 SAAADI. The CDR3 covers 15 residues. V lost 4 bases, J lost 7 bases, and 11 bases stayed unmatched. In DNA form, the CDR3 reads TGCGCCAGCAGTGGGACCGGGACAGGGACGAGGGAGCAGTACTTC. Encoded protein: CASSGTGTGTREQYF.

V is TRBV5-1 and J is TRBJ1-3; D call uncertain. Trimming pared 5 bases from V and 3 bases from J, leaving 6 bases between. Germline CDR1 is SGHRS and CDR2 is YFSETQ. The CDR3 is made up of 12 amino acids. The CDR3 DNA reads as TGCGCCAGCAGGCTAGATGGAAACACCATATATTTT. Its protein is CASRLDGNTIYF.

V usage is TRBV19 and J usage is TRBJ1-1, with D possibly being TRBD1 (6 bases). The CDR3 is made up of 15 amino acids. V was pared by 4 bases and J by 5 bases, with 17 bases between. Germline loops: CDR1 LNHDA, CDR2 SQIVND (reference sequence). Written as DNA, the CDR3 is TGTGCCAGTAGTACCAAGACAGGCCCGGGAACTGAAGCTTTCTTT. The encoded protein is CASSTKTGPGTEAFF.

J is TRBJ2-7 and V is TRBV4-1; 7 positions agree with TRBD2. With V trimmed by 2 bases and J by 3 bases, 7 bases remained unmatched. This CDR3 has 15 residues. The germline V gene encodes CDR1 MGHRA and CDR2 YSYEKL. The CDR3, as DNA: TGCGCCAGCAGCCAATACGGTGGGGGGGGCTACGAGCAGTACTTC. The encoded protein is CASSQYGGGGYEQYF.

The chain carries TRBV10-1 and TRBJ1-4; weak D call: TRBD1 (6 bases). Trimming removed 0 bases at V and 7 bases at J, with 12 bases between. CDR3 length: 15 residues. Germline-derived CDR1 and CDR2 are WNHNN and SYGVQD (reference sequence). Here the CDR3 reads CASSESGRGGEKLFF. CDR3 in DNA: TGCGCCAGCAGTGAGTCGGGCAGGGGAGGTGAAAAACTGTTTTTT.

The chain joins TRBV15 to TRBJ2-2, with 12 positions matching TRBD2. Trimming took 0 bases from V and 0 from J; bases not matched to a gene: 8. CDR3 length: 20 residues. Germline V gene data show CDR1 as LNHNV and CDR2 as YYDKDF (reference sequence). The CDR3, as DNA: TGTGCCACCAGCAGAGAGGCGGGACTAGCGGGCGCGACGAACACCGGGGAGCTGTTTTTT. This translates into CATSREAGLAGATNTGELFF.

This clone was seen a handful of times. The chain combines TRBV14 with TRBJ2-1; the D is unclear. CDR3 length: 14 amino acids. CDR1 is SGHDN and CDR2 is FVKESK in the germline V gene. V lost 1 base and J lost 4, with 8 bases in between. As DNA, the CDR3 is TGTGCCAGCAGCCAAGGGGCTGGGTACAATGAGCAGTTCTTC. Its protein product is CASSQGAGYNEQFF.

This chain links TRBV15 with TRBJ2-7, with D tentatively TRBD1 or TRBD2 (6 bases each). V lost 4 bases and J 2 bases, leaving 15 bases between the germline ends. The germline CDR1 and CDR2 sequences are LNHNV and YYDKDF (reference sequence). CDR3 length: 15 residues. CDR3 sequence: CATSINREVAYEQYF. Written as DNA, the CDR3 is TGTGCCACCAGCATAAACAGGGAGGTGGCCTACGAGCAGTACTTC.

V usage is TRBV4-1 and J usage is TRBJ2-5; 7 bases line up with TRBD1. The CDR3 is made up of 19 amino acids. With V trimmed by 2 bases and J by 2 bases, 17 bases remained unmatched. Germline V gives CDR1 MGHRA, CDR2 YSYEKL. CDR3 DNA sequence: TGCGCCAGCAGCCAATACCCCCACCACGTGACAGGGATACAAGAGACCCAGTACTTC. It translates to CASSQYPHHVTGIQETQYF.

The J gene is TRBJ1-3, the V gene TRBV18; 7 bases agree with TRBD1. CDR1 is KGHSH and CDR2 is LQKENI in the germline V gene. The junction had 8 bases not matched to a gene; V was cut back by 5 bases and J by 1 base. The CDR3 loop spans 16 amino acids. The CDR3 sequence: CASSKTGVESGNTIYF. CDR3 in DNA: TGTGCCAGCTCAAAAACAGGGGTCGAATCTGGAAACACCATATATTTT.

The chain couples TRBV28 to TRBJ2-1; D possibly corresponds to TRBD2 (6 bases). Looked up from germline, CDR1 is MDHEN and CDR2 is SYDVKM. The CDR3 is 14 amino acids. V lost 5 bases and J 2 bases, leaving 10 bases between the germline ends. Written as DNA, the CDR3 is TGTGCCAGCAGTCAGAGCGGGCCCTACAATGAGCAGTTCTTC. Translated: CASSQSGPYNEQFF.

This chain joins TRBV4-1 and TRBJ1-3; D uncertain. V was shortened by 0 bases and J by 4 bases, with 10 bases between the two germline ends. Per the germline V gene, CDR1 is MGHRA and CDR2 is YSYEKL. The CDR3 loop spans 15 amino acids. The CDR3 here is CASSQDTTKGNTIYF. The CDR3 region has the DNA TGCGCCAGCAGCCAAGATACTACTAAGGGAAACACCATATATTTT.

V and J are TRBV19 and TRBJ2-7; 7 bases align to TRBD2. The ends lost 5 bases at V and 2 bases at J; junction bases unmatched: 9. The CDR3 covers 15 residues. In germline, CDR1 is LNHDA, CDR2 SQIVND (reference sequence). CDR3 loop: CASSPRAGDPYEQYF. In DNA form, the CDR3 reads TGTGCCAGTAGTCCCAGGGCGGGGGATCCCTACGAGCAGTACTTC.

V usage is TRBV7-3 and J usage is TRBJ2-7; D is perhaps TRBD2 (5 bases). Trimming shortened V by 2 bases and J by 3 bases, and 8 bases separated the two germline ends. CDR3 length: 13 amino acids. Germline loops: CDR1 SGHTA, CDR2 FQGTGA. Written as DNA, the CDR3 is TGTGCCAGCAGCTTAGGGAGAGACTACGAGCAGTACTTC. This sequence encodes CASSLGRDYEQYF.

The V gene is TRBV27, the J gene TRBJ1-6; D not resolved. V dropped 0 bases and J dropped 0 bases, with 9 bases sitting between them. CDR3 size: 17 residues. Germline CDR1 reads MNHEY; CDR2 reads SMNVEV (reference sequence). The CDR3: CASSLSVGSSYNSPLHF. The CDR3 DNA follows: TGTGCCAGCAGTTTATCGGTTGGGAGCTCCTATAATTCACCCCTCCACTTT.

This clone was picked up a small number of times. The chain links TRBV19 to TRBJ1-5; 7 bases are shared with TRBD1. The CDR3 consists of 15 residues. CDR1 and CDR2 from the germline V gene are LNHDA and SQIVND (reference sequence). V was pared by 4 bases and J by 5 bases, with 8 bases of the junction left unmatched. CDR3 sequence (DNA): TGTGCCAGTAGTACCCGACAGGGCTCGGATCAGCCCCAGCATTTT. Protein sequence: CASSTRQGSDQPQHF.

The table lists this clone with a count of one. The rearrangement joins TRBV5-6 to TRBJ2-2; the D is unclear. The CDR3 runs to 15 residues. The V and J ends lost 0 bases and 0 bases respectively, with 6 bases between them. The germline gives CDR1 SGHDT, CDR2 YYEEEE. CDR3 sequence (DNA): TGTGCCAGCAGCTTGGGTGGGACGAACACCGGGGAGCTGTTTTTT. Translated, it gives CASSLGGTNTGELFF.

This chain uses TRBV28 with TRBJ1-2; D might be TRBD1 (6 bases). Germline V gives CDR1 MDHEN, CDR2 SYDVKM. This CDR3 has 15 amino acids. The germline V and J ends were trimmed by 4 bases and 3 bases, with 15 bases remaining between them. The CDR3 nucleotides read TGTGCCAGCAGTTCCCCAGGGGAGAAGTACTATGGCTACACCTTC. This encodes CASSSPGEKYYGYTF.

The chain carries TRBV14 and TRBJ1-2; D is unresolved. Germline V lookup: CDR1 SGHDN, CDR2 FVKESK. The germline V and J ends were trimmed by 1 base and 7 bases, with 16 bases remaining between them. The CDR3 consists of 15 residues. CDR3 coding DNA: TGTGCCAGCAGCCAAGCGGGGTTGAAAAGTACTGGCTACACCTTC. Protein sequence: CASSQAGLKSTGYTF.

The rearrangement joins TRBV4-2 to TRBJ2-2, with 13 bases lining up with TRBD2. With 3 bases clipped from V and 3 bases from J, the junction kept 10 bases outside the gene matches. Per germline, CDR1 LGHNA and CDR2 YNFKEQ. This CDR3 is 19 amino acids long. CDR3 region: CASSQVHGTSGTDTGELFF. The CDR3 bases are TGTGCCAGCAGCCAGGTCCACGGGACTAGCGGGACGGACACCGGGGAGCTGTTTTTT.

CDR3 loop: CATSKPGTSEYEQYF. The CDR3 DNA follows: TGTGCCACCAGCAAACCCGGGACTAGCGAGTACGAGCAGTACTTC. The rearrangement joins TRBV15 to TRBJ2-7; TRBD2 matches 10 bases. This CDR3 contains 15 residues. V shed 4 bases and J 4 bases; nucleotides not matched to a gene: 7. Germline V gene sequence: CDR1 LNHNV, CDR2 YYDKDF (reference sequence).

This chain uses TRBV27 with TRBJ1-1; unclear D gene. Deletions cut 2 bases from V and 5 bases from J, with 9 bases between. The CDR3 length is 13 residues. Germline V lookup: CDR1 MNHEY, CDR2 SMNVEV (reference sequence). The CDR3 here is CASSLGRTTEAFF. The CDR3 coding sequence is TGTGCCAGCAGTTTAGGGCGGACGACTGAAGCTTTCTTT.

The genes are TRBV6-1 and TRBJ1-6; D is possibly TRBD1 (5 bases). V was pared by 4 bases and J by 0 bases, with 10 bases between. This CDR3 is 16 amino acids long. Germline loops: CDR1 MNHNS, CDR2 SASEGT. This CDR3 reads CASSGDRSSYNSPLHF. CDR3 in DNA: TGTGCCAGCAGTGGGGACCGCAGCTCCTATAATTCACCCCTCCACTTT.

The chain has TRBV6-1 and TRBJ2-7; no clear D gene. V was trimmed by 6 bases and J by 5 bases, leaving 14 bases between them. The germline CDR1 and CDR2 sequences are MNHNS and SASEGT. The CDR3 runs 13 residues. CDR3 nucleotide sequence: TGTGCCAGCAGGGAAAGTATCCGGGACGAGCAGTACTTC. It translates to CASRESIRDEQYF.